The TCR beta chain under discussion was sequenced for a study of OX40 agonist ivuxolimab in advanced cancers. Study details: The group had a mean age of 60 years, ranged from roughly 20 to 80, and was just under 85% male. Study findings and constraints: Relative to CD4+, CD8+ T cells held more expanded clones on average. Both CD4+ and CD8+ T cell populations in blood had undergone clonal expansion by week 6 at 0.1 to 3.0 mg/kg.

Concerning this clone: Its target is unknown. One junction end disagrees with the germline gene, perhaps due to a read error.

Drawing of blood for sampling happened at baseline, at cycle 4 day 1, and at cycle 7 day 1. This table comes from immunoSEQ multiplex PCR, and its TCRdb copy is limited to in-frame clones, with some not included. The table has about 79,000 clones, 91% seen once. Germline V gene data show CDR1 as SGHDT and CDR2 as YYEEEE. The CDR3 is made up of 18 amino acids. This sequence originates from an adult with an advanced solid tumor such as melanoma, head and neck, liver or kidney cancer. The starting material was CD4+ or CD8+ T cells sorted from blood, obtained in a trial of the OX40 agonist ivuxolimab. The rearrangement links TRBV5-6 to TRBJ1-2, with 10 nucleotides matching TRBD1. The CDR3 reads CASSLARGQGTLSSGCTF. The CDR3 DNA is TGTGCCAGCAGCTTGGCCCGGGGACAGGGGACCCTCTCCTCTGGCTGCACCTTC.